This T cell receptor beta chain was captured in a study of vaccination and CD4 T cells after COVID-19. Across the study: Control cultures were given a CEFX pool, an HIV-1 Nef pool, or no peptide.

Time point: late sampling 161 to 241 days after vaccination in a few convalescent patients. Treatment described: approximately nine-day PBMC culture with coronavirus spike peptide pools or control peptides (ViraFEST assay). Following expansion of antigen-specific T cells with peptide pools, ViraFEST then sequenced TCRs. With around 10 ug/ml peptide pools and roughly 9.8 IU/ml IL-2, PBMCs were cultured at about 1.9 million per well. The CDR3 runs to 15 residues. Per germline, CDR1 DFQATT and CDR2 SNEGSKA (reference sequence). The V gene end was trimmed by 6 bases and the J gene end by 5 bases; junction bases not matched to a gene: 8. The sample holds a few counts of this clonotype. The antigen remains undetermined. Sequencing of cultured CD4+ T cell DNA used the Oncomine TCR Beta short-read assay. In TCRdb, the PCR reads were re-called with MiXCR into one record per CDR3 protein. The sample comprises more than 20,000 distinct CDR3 sequences, 40% to 50% of which are singletons, and about 4% rests with the top ten.

The sequencing used CD4+ T cells from blood, cultured in vitro, collected about 7 months after SARS-CoV-2 vaccination. The TCR was taken from a human donor who had recovered from COVID-19. This rearrangement joins TRBV20-1 to TRBJ2-2, with 11 bases aligning to TRBD1. The DNA for the CDR3 is TGCAGTGCCCTGGACAGGGGGCGTAATACCGGGGAGCTGTTTTTT. It yields the protein CSALDRGRNTGELFF.